A selection of T cell receptor beta chains follows, all from one sample in a study of blood T cell repertoires in COVID-19. This table comes from immunoSEQ multiplex PCR, and its TCRdb copy is limited to in-frame clones, with some not included. The table has approximately 300,000 clones, 70% to 90% seen once. Material: PBMCs or T cells enriched from blood (not recorded which). These TCRs come from a young woman who had recovered from COVID-19. The CDR3 runs from the conserved cysteine through the conserved F or W. Each record gives: J gene, V gene, CDR3 length, D gene, clone size, CDR3 protein, CDR3 DNA. D genes are given only for firm matches. Where a row states a size, it is once, few, many or the class of an expanded clone; other rows omit it.

J gene: TRBJ2-5; V gene: TRBV12-3/TRBV12-4; CDR3 length: 13; D gene: -; clone size: once; CDR3 protein: CASSRTTQETQYF; CDR3 DNA: TGTGCCAGCAGTCGGACTACCCAAGAGACCCAGTACTTC
J gene: TRBJ2-5; V gene: TRBV2; CDR3 length: 16; D gene: TRBD2; clone size: -; CDR3 protein: CASSAPAGRSQETQYF; CDR3 DNA: TGTGCCAGCAGTGCTCCAGCGGGGAGAAGTCAAGAGACCCAGTACTTC
J gene: TRBJ2-2; V gene: TRBV5-1; CDR3 length: 16; D gene: TRBD1; clone size: -; CDR3 protein: CASSTPDRTNTGELFF; CDR3 DNA: TGCGCCAGCAGCACACCGGACAGGACCAACACCGGGGAGCTGTTTTTT
J gene: TRBJ1-3; V gene: TRBV7-9; CDR3 length: 16; D gene: -; clone size: -; CDR3 protein: CASSFWQGQLGNTIYF; CDR3 DNA: TGTGCCAGCAGCTTTTGGCAGGGTCAATTGGGAAACACCATATATTTT
J gene: TRBJ1-1; V gene: TRBV10-2; CDR3 length: 14; D gene: -; clone size: -; CDR3 protein: CASSESRGRSEAFF; CDR3 DNA: TGCGCCAGCAGTGAGTCCAGGGGTCGGTCTGAAGCTTTCTTT
J gene: TRBJ1-6; V gene: TRBV5-6; CDR3 length: 14; D gene: -; clone size: -; CDR3 protein: CASSLEGPHSPLHF; CDR3 DNA: TGTGCCAGCAGCTTGGAGGGGCCCCATTCACCCCTCCACTTT
J gene: TRBJ2-1; V gene: TRBV2; CDR3 length: 13; D gene: -; clone size: few; CDR3 protein: CASQKGGGNEQFF; CDR3 DNA: TGTGCCAGCCAGAAGGGAGGCGGCAATGAGCAGTTCTTC
J gene: TRBJ1-1; V gene: TRBV19; CDR3 length: 13; D gene: -; clone size: -; CDR3 protein: CASSIGQVGEAFF; CDR3 DNA: TGTGCCAGTAGTATAGGGCAGGTGGGTGAAGCTTTCTTT
J gene: TRBJ1-1; V gene: TRBV15; CDR3 length: 12; D gene: -; clone size: -; CDR3 protein: CATSRAAGEAFF; CDR3 DNA: TGTGCCACCAGCAGAGCGGCAGGGGAAGCTTTCTTT
J gene: TRBJ1-1; V gene: TRBV5-1; CDR3 length: 13; D gene: -; clone size: few; CDR3 protein: CASSVTANTEAFF; CDR3 DNA: TGCGCCAGCAGCGTGACAGCGAACACTGAAGCTTTCTTT
J gene: TRBJ2-2; V gene: TRBV5-8; CDR3 length: 16; D gene: -; clone size: -; CDR3 protein: CASSAYRETNTGELFF; CDR3 DNA: TGTGCCAGCAGCGCATACAGGGAAACGAACACCGGGGAGCTGTTTTTT
J gene: TRBJ1-6; V gene: TRBV5-4; CDR3 length: 14; D gene: TRBD1; clone size: -; CDR3 protein: CASKLGTGDSPLHF; CDR3 DNA: TGTGCCAGCAAACTCGGGACAGGGGATTCACCCCTCCACTTT
J gene: TRBJ2-2; V gene: TRBV24-1; CDR3 length: 16; D gene: TRBD2; clone size: -; CDR3 protein: CATSDSAGTNTGELFF; CDR3 DNA: TGTGCCACCAGTGACTCAGCGGGGACGAACACCGGGGAGCTGTTTTTT
J gene: TRBJ1-2; V gene: TRBV14; CDR3 length: 14; D gene: -; clone size: -; CDR3 protein: CASSPVTGYYGYTF; CDR3 DNA: TGTGCCAGCAGCCCTGTAACAGGGTACTATGGCTACACCTTC
J gene: TRBJ1-2; V gene: TRBV7-2; CDR3 length: 14; D gene: -; clone size: -; CDR3 protein: CASSPQGGSGGYTF; CDR3 DNA: TGTGCCAGCAGCCCCCAAGGAGGGTCGGGAGGCTACACCTTC
J gene: TRBJ1-4; V gene: TRBV4-2; CDR3 length: 12; D gene: -; clone size: once; CDR3 protein: CASSQQGEKLFF; CDR3 DNA: TGTGCCAGCAGCCAACAGGGGGAAAAACTGTTTTTT
J gene: TRBJ1-5; V gene: TRBV21-1; CDR3 length: 16; D gene: -; clone size: -; CDR3 protein: CASSKASRNRLQPQHF; CDR3 DNA: TGTGCCAGCAGCAAAGCATCAAGGAATCGACTTCAGCCCCAGCATTTT
J gene: TRBJ2-5; V gene: TRBV19; CDR3 length: 14; D gene: -; clone size: -; CDR3 protein: CATTPGQHQETQYF; CDR3 DNA: TGTGCCACAACACCCGGACAGCACCAAGAGACCCAGTACTTC
J gene: TRBJ1-2; V gene: TRBV7-3; CDR3 length: 14; D gene: -; clone size: -; CDR3 protein: CASSPGWPDYGYTF; CDR3 DNA: TGTGCCAGCAGCCCCGGGTGGCCTGACTATGGCTACACCTTC
J gene: TRBJ1-4; V gene: TRBV4-2; CDR3 length: 17; D gene: -; clone size: -; CDR3 protein: CASSQDRQGAINEKLFF; CDR3 DNA: TGTGCCAGCAGCCAAGATCGCCAAGGGGCAATTAATGAAAAACTGTTTTTT
J gene: TRBJ2-2; V gene: TRBV30; CDR3 length: 15; D gene: -; clone size: -; CDR3 protein: CAWSSGGVNTGELFF; CDR3 DNA: TGTGCCTGGAGTTCTGGAGGGGTTAACACCGGGGAGCTGTTTTTT
J gene: TRBJ2-7; V gene: TRBV19; CDR3 length: 12; D gene: -; clone size: once; CDR3 protein: CASSIQDSEQYF; CDR3 DNA: TGTGCCAGTAGTATCCAAGACAGCGAGCAGTACTTC
J gene: TRBJ1-2; V gene: TRBV5-1; CDR3 length: 16; D gene: TRBD1; clone size: -; CDR3 protein: CASTPLTGGGNYGYTF; CDR3 DNA: TGCGCCAGCACCCCGTTGACAGGGGGCGGTAACTATGGCTACACCTTC
J gene: TRBJ2-7; V gene: TRBV27; CDR3 length: 13; D gene: TRBD1; clone size: -; CDR3 protein: CASSGDSSYEQYF; CDR3 DNA: TGTGCCAGCAGTGGGGACAGCTCCTACGAGCAGTACTTC
J gene: TRBJ1-5; V gene: TRBV19; CDR3 length: 14; D gene: -; clone size: -; CDR3 protein: CASALTGGDQPQHF; CDR3 DNA: TGTGCCAGTGCCCTTACGGGGGGGGACCAGCCCCAGCATTTT
J gene: TRBJ1-1; V gene: TRBV5-1; CDR3 length: 12; D gene: TRBD1; clone size: -; CDR3 protein: CASGTGDTEAFF; CDR3 DNA: TGCGCCAGCGGGACAGGGGACACTGAAGCTTTCTTT
J gene: TRBJ1-2; V gene: TRBV29-1; CDR3 length: 14; D gene: TRBD1; clone size: few; CDR3 protein: CSVSGDRGDYGYTF; CDR3 DNA: TGCAGCGTTTCAGGGGACAGGGGAGACTATGGCTACACCTTC
J gene: TRBJ2-7; V gene: TRBV6-5; CDR3 length: 14; D gene: TRBD2; clone size: -; CDR3 protein: CASRSERGSYEQYF; CDR3 DNA: TGTGCCAGCAGGTCCGAGCGGGGCTCCTACGAGCAGTACTTC
J gene: TRBJ2-1; V gene: TRBV6-2/TRBV6-3; CDR3 length: 14; D gene: -; clone size: -; CDR3 protein: CASSYGAEGNEQFF; CDR3 DNA: TGTGCCAGCAGTTACGGGGCGGAGGGTAATGAGCAGTTCTTC
J gene: TRBJ1-2; V gene: TRBV7-8; CDR3 length: 16; D gene: -; clone size: -; CDR3 protein: CASSSKAGVPSYGYTF; CDR3 DNA: TGTGCCAGCAGCTCCAAGGCGGGGGTCCCCTCCTATGGCTACACCTTC
J gene: TRBJ2-7; V gene: TRBV20-1; CDR3 length: 11; D gene: TRBD2; clone size: -; CDR3 protein: CSALRESEQYF; CDR3 DNA: TGCAGTGCTTTGCGGGAGTCCGAGCAGTACTTC
J gene: TRBJ1-1; V gene: TRBV5-6; CDR3 length: 16; D gene: TRBD1; clone size: once; CDR3 protein: CASSRDRGWENTEAFF; CDR3 DNA: TGTGCCAGCAGCCGGGACAGGGGCTGGGAGAACACTGAAGCTTTCTTT
J gene: TRBJ2-2; V gene: TRBV5-4; CDR3 length: 19; D gene: TRBD2; clone size: -; CDR3 protein: CASSLAGVRGASNTGELFF; CDR3 DNA: TGTGCCAGCAGCTTGGCCGGTGTGCGGGGGGCATCGAACACCGGGGAGCTGTTTTTT
J gene: TRBJ2-5; V gene: TRBV2; CDR3 length: 15; D gene: TRBD1; clone size: -; CDR3 protein: CASKGGTGGEETQYF; CDR3 DNA: TGTGCCAGCAAGGGCGGGACAGGGGGGGAAGAGACCCAGTACTTC
J gene: TRBJ2-5; V gene: TRBV11-2; CDR3 length: 12; D gene: -; clone size: once; CDR3 protein: CASSLAPETQYF; CDR3 DNA: TGTGCCAGCAGCTTAGCCCCTGAGACCCAGTACTTC
J gene: TRBJ1-6; V gene: TRBV6-1; CDR3 length: 14; D gene: -; clone size: -; CDR3 protein: CASSEDYRDSPLHF; CDR3 DNA: TGTGCCAGCAGTGAGGACTACCGGGATTCACCCCTCCACTTT
J gene: TRBJ2-7; V gene: TRBV6-5; CDR3 length: 16; D gene: TRBD1; clone size: -; CDR3 protein: CASSYPGQGATYEQYF; CDR3 DNA: TGTGCCAGCAGTTACCCTGGACAGGGGGCAACCTACGAGCAGTACTTC
J gene: TRBJ1-4; V gene: TRBV4-1; CDR3 length: 16; D gene: -; clone size: -; CDR3 protein: CASRHLATELNEKLFF; CDR3 DNA: TGCGCCAGCAGACATCTGGCGACGGAGCTTAATGAAAAACTGTTTTTT
J gene: TRBJ1-2; V gene: TRBV6-4; CDR3 length: 15; D gene: -; clone size: -; CDR3 protein: CASSPGPSTNYGYTF; CDR3 DNA: TGTGCCAGCAGTCCTGGTCCAAGCACTAACTATGGCTACACCTTC
J gene: TRBJ1-1; V gene: TRBV7-9; CDR3 length: 11; D gene: -; clone size: -; CDR3 protein: CASSLETEAFF; CDR3 DNA: TGTGCCAGCAGCTTGGAGACCGAGGCTTTCTTT
J gene: TRBJ1-5; V gene: TRBV4-2; CDR3 length: 15; D gene: TRBD1; clone size: -; CDR3 protein: CASSQTGTGNQPQHF; CDR3 DNA: TGTGCCAGCAGCCAAACCGGGACAGGCAATCAGCCCCAGCATTTT
J gene: TRBJ1-2; V gene: TRBV7-9; CDR3 length: 15; D gene: -; clone size: -; CDR3 protein: CASSLAIDGLYGYTF; CDR3 DNA: TGTGCCAGCAGCTTAGCCATAGACGGGTTATATGGCTACACCTTC
J gene: TRBJ1-4; V gene: TRBV10-1; CDR3 length: 14; D gene: TRBD1; clone size: -; CDR3 protein: CASSRGTDNEKLFF; CDR3 DNA: TGCGCCAGCAGTAGAGGGACAGATAATGAAAAACTGTTTTTT
J gene: TRBJ1-1; V gene: TRBV18; CDR3 length: 14; D gene: -; clone size: few; CDR3 protein: CASIPRPGVPEAFF; CDR3 DNA: TGTGCCAGCATACCCAGGCCGGGGGTTCCTGAAGCTTTCTTT
J gene: TRBJ1-2; V gene: TRBV6-5; CDR3 length: 16; D gene: -; clone size: -; CDR3 protein: CASSYSAQGGKDGYTF; CDR3 DNA: TGTGCCAGCAGTTACTCCGCCCAGGGAGGGAAGGATGGCTACACCTTC
J gene: TRBJ2-5; V gene: TRBV7-8; CDR3 length: 14; D gene: -; clone size: -; CDR3 protein: CASSRGGLRETQYF; CDR3 DNA: TGTGCCAGCAGCCGAGGGGGGCTACGGGAGACCCAGTACTTC
J gene: TRBJ1-5; V gene: TRBV19; CDR3 length: 15; D gene: -; clone size: -; CDR3 protein: CASSIQTGSNQPQHF; CDR3 DNA: TGTGCCAGTAGTATCCAGACTGGCAGCAATCAGCCCCAGCATTTT
J gene: TRBJ1-1; V gene: TRBV7-8; CDR3 length: 15; D gene: -; clone size: -; CDR3 protein: CASSLIRGSNTEAFF; CDR3 DNA: TGTGCCAGCAGCTTAATTCGGGGGTCGAACACTGAAGCTTTCTTT